A single sample gave rise to the 4 T cell receptor beta chains below, sequenced in a study of OX40 agonist ivuxolimab in advanced cancers. Method: immunoSEQ multiplex PCR; TCRdb's copy keeps in-frame clones and lacks some. This table holds approximately 90,000 clones, about 88% found once. The specimen comprised CD4+ or CD8+ T cells sorted from blood, sampled in a trial of the OX40 agonist ivuxolimab. These receptors came from an adult with an advanced solid tumor such as melanoma, head and neck, liver or kidney cancer.

The CDR3 loop reads CASSEIGQALLVYGYTF. The CDR3 nucleotides read TGTGCCAGCAGCGAGATAGGACAGGCGCTTCTTGTCTATGGCTACACCTTC. The chain employs TRBV7-2 and TRBJ1-2; TRBD1 matches at 7 bases. V trimming: 5 bases; J trimming: 4 bases; junction bases outside the gene matches: 16. The CDR3 consists of 17 residues. Germline CDR1 and CDR2: SGHTA and FQGNSA.

The V and J genes are TRBV11-2 and TRBJ2-1, with D unclear. In germline, CDR1 is SGHAT, CDR2 FQNNGV. The V gene lost 3 bases and the J gene lost 4 bases, with 10 bases spanning the gap. This CDR3 has 14 amino acids. CDR3 coding DNA: TGTGCCAGCAGCTTTCCGGACGGGTACAATGAGCAGTTCTTC. Protein sequence: CASSFPDGYNEQFF.

The V call is TRBV6-1, the J call TRBJ2-7, with 8 bases aligning to TRBD1. CDR1 and CDR2 (germline): MNHNS, SASEGT. After removal of 6 bases from V and 2 bases from J, the junction contained 9 bases not matched to a gene. The CDR3 has 15 amino acids. In DNA, the CDR3 is TGTGCCAGCAGCGAATACAGGGGGAACACCTACGAGCAGTACTTC. Its protein is CASSEYRGNTYEQYF.

This chain links TRBV5-1 with TRBJ2-3; TRBD1 agrees at 10 bases. Germline trimming cut 4 bases from V and 3 bases from J; bases unmatched to any gene: 5. Germline V gene lookup returns CDR1 SGHRS and CDR2 YFSETQ. The CDR3 extends over 15 amino acids. The CDR3 DNA reads TGCGCCAGCAGCGTGACGGGACAGGGGACAGATACGCAGTATTTT. This sequence encodes CASSVTGQGTDTQYF. Full variable domain (remainder filled in from reference TRBV5-1 and TRBJ2-3): KAGVTQTPRYLIKTRGQQVTLSCSPISGHRSVSWYQQTPGQGLQFLFEYFSETQRNKGNFPGRFSGRQFSNSRSEMNVSTLELGDSALYLCASSVTGQGTDTQYFGPGTRLTVL.